This T cell receptor beta chain derives from a study of cytomegalovirus exposure and HLA in healthy donors. Study summary: A later analysis reported the same platform for the 100 to 150 validation repertoires and the approximately 700 first-cohort repertoires. Study outcomes and limitations: TCR beta chains numbering some 160 were designated cytomegalovirus-associated. In vitro checks showed that three CMV-associated chains really do target CMV antigens.

The CDR3 is 17 amino acids. V lost 5 bases, J lost 4 bases, and 22 bases lay in between. Germline values: CDR1 SGHVS, CDR2 FNYEAQ. The method was immunoSEQ multiplex PCR; TCRdb's version includes in-frame clones alone and lacks a portion of them. Here the sample spans approximately 160,000 clones, roughly 89% being singletons. While the first cohort had 700 or so subjects, the donors belonged to the separate validation cohort of about 120 subjects. Points on this clone: Its target is not known.

The sequenced sample consisted of PBMCs. This chain links TRBV7-6 with TRBJ2-3; D is perhaps TRBD2 (6 bases). This receptor was identified in a woman under 30 in good health and CMV-seropositive. CDR3 protein: CASSLLSASDPPDTQYF. The CDR3 bases are TGTGCCAGCAGCCTCCTATCTGCTAGCGACCCACCAGATACGCAGTATTTT.